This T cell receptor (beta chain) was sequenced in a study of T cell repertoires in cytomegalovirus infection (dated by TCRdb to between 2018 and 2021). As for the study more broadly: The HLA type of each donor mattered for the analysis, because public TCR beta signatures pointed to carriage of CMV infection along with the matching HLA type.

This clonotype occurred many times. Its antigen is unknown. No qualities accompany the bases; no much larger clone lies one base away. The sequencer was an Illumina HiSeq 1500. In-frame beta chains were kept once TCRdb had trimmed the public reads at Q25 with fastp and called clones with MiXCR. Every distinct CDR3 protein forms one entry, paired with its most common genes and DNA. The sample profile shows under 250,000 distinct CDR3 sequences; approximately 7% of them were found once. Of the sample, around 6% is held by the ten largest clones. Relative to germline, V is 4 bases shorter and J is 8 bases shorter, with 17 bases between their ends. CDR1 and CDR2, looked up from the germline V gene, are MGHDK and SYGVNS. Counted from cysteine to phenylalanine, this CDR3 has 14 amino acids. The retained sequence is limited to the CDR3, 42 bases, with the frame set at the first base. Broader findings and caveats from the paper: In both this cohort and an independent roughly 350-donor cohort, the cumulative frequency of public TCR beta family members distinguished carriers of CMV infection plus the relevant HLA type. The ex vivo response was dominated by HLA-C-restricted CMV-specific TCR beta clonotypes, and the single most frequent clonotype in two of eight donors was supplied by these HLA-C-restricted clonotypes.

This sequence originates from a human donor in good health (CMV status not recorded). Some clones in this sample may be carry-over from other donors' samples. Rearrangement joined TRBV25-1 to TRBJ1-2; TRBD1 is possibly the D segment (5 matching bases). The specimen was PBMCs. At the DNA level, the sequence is TGTGCCAGCAGTGCCATAGGGGCTATAAGCGGCTACACCTTC. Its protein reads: CASSAIGAISGYTF.